The 30 T cell receptor beta chains below come from one sample, sequenced in a study of radiation and T cells in renal cell carcinoma. The repertoire was sequenced with immunoSEQ multiplex PCR; TCRdb's copy has only in-frame clones and lacks some. The table has 100,000 to 150,000 clones, about four fifths seen once. Time point noted: baseline pretreatment blood. Specified treatment: 15 Gy SBRT to primary tumor, nephrectomy 4 weeks later. The source was blood, collected from a patient whose treatment included radiotherapy and nephrectomy. These receptors originate from an older woman with renal cell carcinoma.

The rearrangement uses TRBV4-2 and TRBJ2-7; 9 bases align to TRBD2. Germline CDR1 is LGHNA and CDR2 is YNFKEQ. The CDR3 has 14 residues. V trimming: 0 bases; J trimming: 8 bases; junction bases outside the gene matches: 5. CDR3 amino acids: CASSQDLGTSKQYF. As DNA, the CDR3 is TGTGCCAGCAGCCAAGATTTGGGGACTAGCAAGCAGTACTTC.

The V gene is TRBV9, the J gene TRBJ2-3; TRBD1 agrees at 9 bases. The CDR3 totals 15 residues. The ends lost 3 bases at V and 4 bases at J; junction bases unmatched: 6. Germline loops: CDR1 SGDLS, CDR2 YYNGEE. The CDR3 spells CASSAGTGIADTQYF. The CDR3 DNA sequence: TGTGCCAGCAGCGCCGGGACAGGGATCGCAGATACGCAGTATTTT. The full variable domain, its missing parts supplied by reference TRBV9 and TRBJ2-3, is DSGVTQTPKHLITATGQRVTLRCSPRSGDLSVYWYQQSLDQGLQFLIQYYNGEERAKGNILERFSAQQFPDLHSELNLSSLELGDSALYFCASSAGTGIADTQYFGPGTRLTVL.

The V and J genes are TRBV7-2 and TRBJ1-2; TRBD1 matches 9 bases. In germline, CDR1 is SGHTA, CDR2 FQGNSA. V shed 8 bases, J shed 6 bases, and the junction held 7 bases outside the gene matches. The CDR3 sequence is 13 residues long. The CDR3 nucleotides read TGTGCCAGCGAGGAACAGGGGGCCAATGGCTACACCTTC. Its protein is CASEEQGANGYTF. The complete variable domain, with remaining parts taken from reference TRBV7-2 and TRBJ1-2, reads GAGVSQSPSNKVTEKGKDVELRCDPISGHTALYWYRQSLGQGLEFLIYFQGNSAPDKSGLPSDRFSAERTGGSVSTLTIQRTQQEDSAVYLCASEEQGANGYTFGSGTRLTVV.

This clone was recorded only once. The chain has TRBV30 and TRBJ2-1, with D perhaps TRBD1 or TRBD2 (5 bases each). The CDR3 length is 11 residues. The V end lost 3 bases, the J end lost 12 bases, and 12 bases lay between the germline ends. Germline assignment: CDR1 GTSNPN and CDR2 SVGIG (reference sequence). The CDR3 reads CAWRPGGRQFF. The CDR3 nucleotides read TGTGCCTGGAGACCTGGGGGTAGGCAGTTCTTC.

The V and J genes are TRBV13 and TRBJ2-3; 11 bases line up with TRBD2. The CDR3 totals 16 residues. The ends lost 5 bases at V and 0 bases at J; junction bases unmatched: 4. CDR1 and CDR2 from the germline V gene are PRHDT and FYEKMQ (reference sequence). The CDR3, as DNA: TGTGCCAGCAGCGAGGGGACTAGCGGTAGCACAGATACGCAGTATTTT. Protein product: CASSEGTSGSTDTQYF.

This clone was counted a few times. The chain combines TRBV2 with TRBJ1-2, with 7 bases matching TRBD1. Germline CDR1 reads SNHLY; CDR2 reads FYNNEI. V trimming: 11 bases; J trimming: 4 bases; junction bases outside the gene matches: 10. The CDR3 runs 13 residues. The CDR3 nucleotides are TGTGCCTCAGAAGTCTCAGGGGGCTATGGCTACACCTTC. Translating gives CASEVSGGYGYTF.

This sequence joins TRBV13 and TRBJ2-1; D gene ambiguous. V lost 1 base, J lost 4 bases, and 11 bases lay in between. CDR1 is PRHDT and CDR2 is FYEKMQ in the germline V gene (reference sequence). The CDR3 sequence is 15 residues long. The CDR3 region has the DNA TGTGCCAGCAGCTTAGTTGAGACAAATTACAATGAGCAGTTCTTC. Its protein is CASSLVETNYNEQFF.

The chain recombines TRBV9 with TRBJ1-1, with 8 bases identical to TRBD1. The CDR3 extends over 12 amino acids. V was pared by 3 bases and J by 9 bases, with 4 bases of the junction left unmatched. The germline gives CDR1 SGDLS, CDR2 YYNGEE. CDR3 in DNA: TGTGCCAGCAGCGGCGGGACAGGTCAAGCTTTCTTT. Protein sequence: CASSGGTGQAFF.

The chain joins TRBV30 to TRBJ1-1; D is ambiguous. Germline CDR1 is GTSNPN and CDR2 is SVGIG (reference sequence). Trimming shortened V by 8 bases and J by 2 bases, and 15 bases separated the two germline ends. This CDR3 has 13 amino acids. CDR3 in amino acids: CAGKRRTNTEAFF. In DNA form, the CDR3 reads TGTGCCGGCAAAAGGCGGACTAACACTGAAGCTTTCTTT.

J is TRBJ2-7 and V is TRBV28; the D gene could be TRBD1 or TRBD2 (5 bases each). The V gene's germline CDR1 is MDHEN and CDR2 SYDVKM. The CDR3 covers 15 residues. The V gene lost 6 bases and the J gene lost 6 bases, with 21 bases spanning the gap. CDR3 sequence (DNA): TGTGCCAGCAGCGTTTCAGGGACCGCAAGGGCCGAGCAGTACTTC. This sequence encodes CASSVSGTARAEQYF.

The chain has TRBV13 and TRBJ2-1; possible D gene TRBD2, 6 bases. Germline loops: CDR1 PRHDT, CDR2 FYEKMQ (reference sequence). Trimming stripped 2 bases from V and 9 bases from J, with 14 bases between. The CDR3 has 14 residues. The CDR3 sequence is CASSLIGRNVEQFF. CDR3 nucleotide sequence: TGTGCCAGCAGCTTAATAGGGAGGAACGTTGAGCAGTTCTTC. Supplemented by reference TRBV13 and TRBJ2-1, the full variable domain reads AAGVIQSPRHLIKEKRETATLKCYPIPRHDTVYWYQQGPGQDPQFLISFYEKMQSDKGSIPDRFSAQQFSDYHSELNMSSLELGDSALYFCASSLIGRNVEQFFGPGTRLTVL.

This rearrangement joins TRBV9 to TRBJ2-1; no clear D. Germline assignment: CDR1 SGDLS and CDR2 YYNGEE. V was cut by 0 bases and J by 4 bases, with 11 bases left in between. The CDR3 runs to 15 residues. The CDR3 here is CASSVDPGGYNEQFF. CDR3 sequence (DNA): TGTGCCAGCAGCGTAGACCCCGGTGGGTACAATGAGCAGTTCTTC.

This chain's CDR3 is CASSIISAGAGNTIYF. CDR3 bases: TGTGCCAGTAGTATCATCTCCGCGGGAGCTGGAAACACCATATATTTT. J is TRBJ1-3 and V is TRBV19; D remains ambiguous. The CDR3 loop spans 16 amino acids. Germline V gives CDR1 LNHDA, CDR2 SQIVND (reference sequence). V lost 3 bases and J lost 2, with 14 bases in between.

V usage is TRBV18 and J usage is TRBJ2-1; 9 bases match TRBD1. Germline assignment: CDR1 KGHSH and CDR2 LQKENI. Trimming cost V 1 base and J 14 bases; bases outside gene matches: 30. The CDR3 has 21 amino acids. In DNA, the CDR3 is TGTGCCAGCTCACCACGAAACAAACAGGGGGCTTTGTGGCGGGAGCAGGAGACGGAGTTCTTC. Amino acid sequence: CASSPRNKQGALWREQETEFF.

This chain links TRBV2 with TRBJ2-3; TRBD2 matches 7 bases. V was clipped by 5 bases and J by 3 bases; unmatched bases: 8. The CDR3 covers 15 residues. The germline V gene has CDR1 SNHLY and CDR2 FYNNEI. The CDR3 DNA is TGTGCCAGCAGTTATAGAGCGGGACTGACAGATACGCAGTATTTT. It codes for CASSYRAGLTDTQYF.

The chain recombines TRBV6-5 with TRBJ1-4; no reliable D call. The CDR3 runs to 14 residues. Germline CDR1 is MNHEY and CDR2 is SVGAGI. Trimming left V 4 bases short and J 7 bases short, with 13 bases between. CDR3 in DNA: TGTGCCAGCAGTTCTCCCGTGGAAGGTGAAAAACTGTTTTTT. It codes for CASSSPVEGEKLFF.

The rearrangement links TRBV9 to TRBJ2-7, with D possibly called TRBD1 or TRBD2 (6 bases each). The CDR3 consists of 13 residues. Germline-derived CDR1 and CDR2 are SGDLS and YYNGEE. Deletions cut 4 bases from V and 3 bases from J, with 11 bases between. CDR3: CASSPRGDYEQYF. CDR3 coding DNA: TGTGCCAGCAGCCCAAGGGGGGACTACGAGCAGTACTTC.

This clone was seen a handful of times. The DNA of the CDR3 is TGTGCCCTAGGGGAGGGCATGAACACTGAAGCTTTCTTT. It codes for CALGEGMNTEAFF. This chain links TRBV6-1 with TRBJ1-1; D possibly corresponds to TRBD1 (5 bases). Germline CDR1 MNHNS, CDR2 SASEGT. V shed 11 bases and J shed 0 bases, with 13 bases lying between them. CDR3 size: 13 residues.

This sequence joins TRBV7-3 and TRBJ1-2; 12 bases fit TRBD1. Looked up from germline, CDR1 is SGHTA and CDR2 is FQGTGA. J lost 7 bases, V lost 5 bases, and 11 bases had no gene match. This CDR3 has 16 amino acids. The DNA of the CDR3 is TGTGCCAGCAGCCCACCGGGGGGACAGGGGGCGGTTGGCTACACCTTC. The encoded protein is CASSPPGGQGAVGYTF. The full variable domain, in which reference TRBV7-3 and TRBJ1-2 provide the parts outside the CDR3, is GAGVSQTPSNKVTEKGKYVELRCDPISGHTALYWYRQSLGQGPEFLIYFQGTGAADDSGLPNDRFFAVRPEGSVSTLKIQRTERGDSAVYLCASSPPGGQGAVGYTFGSGTRLTVV.

The V and J genes are TRBV28 and TRBJ2-1, with a weak D call TRBD2 (5 bases). Deletions cut 6 bases from V and 1 base from J, with 10 bases between. The CDR3 contains 14 residues. Germline V CDR1 and CDR2: MDHEN, SYDVKM. CDR3 DNA sequence: TGTGCCAGCAGCCAACTAGGTTCCTACAATGAGCAGTTCTTC. Protein product: CASSQLGSYNEQFF.

The V gene is TRBV6-5, the J gene TRBJ2-1; no firm D call. Germline loops: CDR1 MNHEY, CDR2 SVGAGI. The V end was cut by 0 bases, the J end by 10 bases, with 7 bases between. The CDR3 is made up of 12 amino acids. The CDR3 coding sequence is TGTGCCAGCAGTTACTCTGGCTTAGAGCAGTTCTTC. Translation gives CASSYSGLEQFF.

V gene TRBV6-5 combines with J gene TRBJ2-1; D remains unclear. The CDR3 length is 12 residues. Per the germline V gene, CDR1 is MNHEY and CDR2 is SVGAGI. Trimming took 8 bases from V and 0 from J, leaving 5 bases between them. The CDR3 reads CASRPSYNEQFF. CDR3 bases: TGTGCCAGCCGTCCCTCCTACAATGAGCAGTTCTTC.

The chain combines TRBV5-1 with TRBJ1-5; no definite D call. Germline CDR1 reads SGHRS; CDR2 reads YFSETQ. Deletions cut 0 bases from V and 0 bases from J, with 10 bases between. This CDR3 spans 16 amino acids. This CDR3 reads CASSLVGSYSNQPQHF. In DNA form, the CDR3 reads TGCGCCAGCAGCTTGGTAGGTTCTTATAGCAATCAGCCCCAGCATTTT.

The chain combines TRBV7-6 with TRBJ1-4; D gene unclear. This CDR3 contains 15 residues. Germline CDR1 is SGHVS and CDR2 is FNYEAQ. The germline V and J ends were trimmed by 10 bases and 4 bases, with 19 bases remaining between them. The CDR3 nucleotides read TGTGCCAACCTAGCGGGAGGAGTGAATAATGAAAAACTGTTTTTT. It translates to CANLAGGVNNEKLFF.

This clone turned up a few times. V gene TRBV9 combines with J gene TRBJ2-3; TRBD2 is a possible D gene (5 bases). Trimming stripped 3 bases from V and 0 bases from J, with 23 bases between. From germline, CDR1 is SGDLS and CDR2 YYNGEE. This CDR3 spans 19 amino acids. Here the CDR3 DNA reads TGTGCCAGCAGCGCATCGACCGACCGTGGGAGCCCCAGCACAGATACGCAGTATTTT. This translates into CASSASTDRGSPSTDTQYF. Filled out from reference TRBV9 and TRBJ2-3, the complete variable domain reads DSGVTQTPKHLITATGQRVTLRCSPRSGDLSVYWYQQSLDQGLQFLIQYYNGEERAKGNILERFSAQQFPDLHSELNLSSLELGDSALYFCASSASTDRGSPSTDTQYFGPGTRLTVL.

This sequence joins TRBV4-2 and TRBJ2-3; 15 bases agree with TRBD2. CDR1 and CDR2 from the germline V gene are LGHNA and YNFKEQ. The CDR3 sequence is 17 residues long. The trim removed 8 bases at V and 1 base at J, leaving 7 bases unmatched. The CDR3 DNA is TGTGCCAGCCGTGGACTAGCGGGGGGGGGCGGCACAGATACGCAGTATTTT. Amino acids: CASRGLAGGGGTDTQYF.

The chain couples TRBV20-1 to TRBJ1-2, with TRBD1 identical over 7 bases. Germline V gives CDR1 DFQATT, CDR2 SNEGSKA (reference sequence). The CDR3 is 11 amino acids. CDR3 residues: CMGSGGYGYTF. The CDR3 DNA sequence: TGCATGGGATCAGGGGGTTATGGCTACACCTTC.

The V call is TRBV5-6, the J call TRBJ1-3; D not certain. Between the trimmed V and J ends, which lost 3 bases and 0 bases, there was a span of 10 bases. Germline values: CDR1 SGHDT, CDR2 YYEEEE. The CDR3 extends over 15 amino acids. CDR3 sequence: CASSSRGFSGNTIYF. The CDR3 region has the DNA TGTGCCAGCAGCTCCCGCGGGTTCTCTGGAAACACCATATATTTT.

This sequence joins TRBV30 and TRBJ1-2; a weak D match, TRBD1 (6 bases). This CDR3 spans 12 amino acids. Trimming cost V 0 bases and J 7 bases, with 9 bases left between them. From germline, CDR1 is GTSNPN and CDR2 SVGIG (reference sequence). The CDR3 nucleotides are TGTGCCTGGAGTGTAGGGGGGATTGGCTACACCTTC. Amino acid sequence: CAWSVGGIGYTF. The full variable domain, completed using reference TRBV30 and TRBJ1-2, is SQTIHQWPATLVQPVGSPLSLECTVEGTSNPNLYWYRQAAGRGLQLLFYSVGIGQISSEVPQNLSASRPQDRQFILSSKKLLLSDSGFYLCAWSVGGIGYTFGSGTRLTVV.

In DNA form, the CDR3 reads TGCAGGGGGAGAGGCTACACCTTC. It encodes CRGRGYTF. V and J are TRBV20-1 and TRBJ1-2; D uncertain. Per the germline V gene, CDR1 is DFQATT and CDR2 is SNEGSKA (reference sequence). The CDR3 loop spans 8 amino acids.